One sample yielded the 27 T cell receptor beta chains listed below, sequenced in a study of blood T cell repertoires in COVID-19 (dated by TCRdb to 2020 to 2022). Preparation of the library involved the immunoSEQ multiplex PCR assay. TCRdb re-hosts the immuneACCESS table, in-frame sequences only. Its copies lack some clones; in the studies checked, an unresolved V gene accounts for under half of them, and the cause for the rest is not known. The sample includes more than 300,000 clones, with roughly 88% observed a single time. Together, the top ten hold around 1.5% of the sample. Sequencing input: peripheral blood. Receptor source: a woman aged 45-60 years with acute or convalescent COVID-19.

The chain couples TRBV7-3 to TRBJ2-7, with TRBD1 as a possible D gene (5 bases). The V and J ends lost 3 bases and 1 base respectively, with 7 bases between them. The germline V gene encodes CDR1 SGHTA and CDR2 FQGTGA. This CDR3 is built from 13 residues. CDR3 region: CASSFQGSYEQYF. In nucleotides, the CDR3 is TGTGCCAGCAGCTTTCAGGGTTCCTACGAGCAGTACTTC.

This clone was detected only a few times. This chain joins TRBV19 and TRBJ2-7; D possibly corresponds to TRBD2 (6 bases). The CDR3 spans 15 residues. Deletions cut 4 bases from V and 0 bases from J, with 13 bases between. In germline, CDR1 is LNHDA, CDR2 SQIVND (reference sequence). DNA for the CDR3: TGTGCCAGTAGTAGCAATAGCGGAAGCTCCTACGAGCAGTACTTC. Protein: CASSSNSGSSYEQYF.

The chain joins TRBV28 to TRBJ1-1; D is ambiguous. CDR1 and CDR2 (germline): MDHEN, SYDVKM. The V end lost 3 bases, the J end lost 5 bases, and 10 bases lay between the germline ends. This CDR3 is 13 amino acids long. The CDR3 loop reads CASSFLEVTEAFF. CDR3 nucleotide sequence: TGTGCCAGCAGTTTTCTGGAGGTAACTGAAGCTTTCTTT. Together with reference TRBV28 and TRBJ1-1, the CDR3 gives the full variable domain: DVKVTQSSRYLVKRTGEKVFLECVQDMDHENMFWYRQDPGLGLRLIYFSYDVKMKEKGDIPEGYSVSREKKERFSLILESASTNQTSMYLCASSFLEVTEAFFGQGTRLTVV.

V gene TRBV4-1 combines with J gene TRBJ1-5; weak D call: TRBD1 (6 bases). In germline, CDR1 is MGHRA, CDR2 YSYEKL. Trimming stripped 0 bases from V and 9 bases from J, with 18 bases between. There are 16 residues in the CDR3. The CDR3: CASSQDLSGAIWPQHF. CDR3 bases: TGCGCCAGCAGCCAAGATCTTTCAGGGGCCATCTGGCCCCAGCATTTT.

This clone has only one observation. CDR3 nucleotides: TGTGCCAGCGGAGGGGCAGCGGGATCCTACGAGCAGTACTTC. The encoded protein is CASGGAAGSYEQYF. The chain couples TRBV6-1 to TRBJ2-7, with 7 nucleotides matching TRBD2. CDR3 length equals 14 residues. Germline assignment: CDR1 MNHNS and CDR2 SASEGT. V shed 8 bases, J shed 1 base, and the junction held 8 bases outside the gene matches.

Concerning this clone itself: The sample has other DNA sequences that encode this CDR3 too. The chain joins TRBV28 to TRBJ1-2; D is undetermined. This CDR3 has 12 residues. The germline V and J ends were trimmed by 3 bases and 3 bases, with 5 bases remaining between them. Germline CDR1 is MDHEN and CDR2 is SYDVKM. CDR3 nucleotide sequence: TGTGCCAGCAGTTTTCGGGACTATGGCTACACCTTC. It codes for CASSFRDYGYTF.

This chain uses TRBV18 with TRBJ2-7; D is uncertain. V lost 3 bases and J 0 bases, leaving 9 bases between the germline ends. CDR1 and CDR2 (germline): KGHSH, LQKENI. The length of the CDR3 is 14 residues. The CDR3 nucleotides read TGTGCCAGCTCACCCCAACACAACTCCTACGAGCAGTACTTC. Residues: CASSPQHNSYEQYF.

The chain recombines TRBV9 with TRBJ1-4; TRBD1 agrees at 7 bases. Germline loops: CDR1 SGDLS, CDR2 YYNGEE. V lost 5 bases and J lost 0; bases outside the gene matches: 10. The CDR3 is 17 amino acids. The CDR3 sequence: CASRRTGDSPTNEKLFF. CDR3 DNA sequence: TGTGCCAGCAGGAGGACAGGAGATAGCCCAACTAATGAAAAACTGTTTTTT.

V gene TRBV19 combines with J gene TRBJ1-5; weak D call: TRBD1 (6 bases). The CDR3 runs to 15 residues. Germline loops: CDR1 LNHDA, CDR2 SQIVND (reference sequence). V dropped 5 bases and J dropped 6 bases, with 17 bases sitting between them. DNA of the CDR3: TGTGCCAGTAGTCCAGGGGTGATTCTAAGTCAGCCCCAGCATTTT. Protein: CASSPGVILSQPQHF.

The chain joins TRBV24-1 to TRBJ2-1, with 11 positions matching TRBD2. Germline values: CDR1 KGHDR, CDR2 SFDVKD. CDR3 length: 17 amino acids. V lost 4 bases, J lost 7 bases, and 11 bases stayed unmatched. Here the CDR3 reads CATSDSIAGGSRNEQFF. Here the CDR3 DNA reads TGTGCCACCAGTGACTCCATAGCGGGAGGGTCTAGGAATGAGCAGTTCTTC.

This chain connects TRBV7-2 to TRBJ2-7; D may be TRBD1 (6 bases). V was cut by 7 bases and J by 4 bases, with 8 bases left in between. From germline, CDR1 is SGHTA and CDR2 FQGNSA. The CDR3 covers 11 residues. The CDR3 nucleotides read TGTGCCAGCACCAGGGGATACGAGCAGTACTTC. Translated, it gives CASTRGYEQYF.

The rearrangement joins TRBV7-9 to TRBJ2-7, with a possible D match to TRBD1 (5 bases). V was shortened by 4 bases and J by 2 bases, with 12 bases between the two germline ends. Germline values: CDR1 SEHNR, CDR2 FQNEAQ (reference sequence). The CDR3 covers 14 residues. In DNA, the CDR3 is TGTGCCAGCAGCTCCAGGGAAAGAACCTACGAGCAGTACTTC. Its protein product is CASSSRERTYEQYF.

The V gene is TRBV27, the J gene TRBJ1-2; a possible D gene is TRBD1 (6 bases). Between the trimmed V and J ends, which lost 5 bases and 5 bases, there was a span of 30 bases. The CDR3 has 19 amino acids. From germline, CDR1 is MNHEY and CDR2 SMNVEV (reference sequence). The DNA for the CDR3 is TGTGCCAGCAGTACCCTCCTCGTACAGGGTGAAGGTTTAATGTATGGCTACACCTTC. Translating gives CASSTLLVQGEGLMYGYTF.

The chain carries TRBV7-3 and TRBJ2-2; 7 positions match TRBD1. J gave up 4 bases and V 5 bases, and 10 bases lay outside the gene matches. Germline CDR1 SGHTA, CDR2 FQGTGA. CDR3 length equals 16 residues. CDR3: CASSEQGSWVTGELFF. CDR3 nucleotides: TGTGCCAGCAGCGAACAGGGGTCCTGGGTCACCGGGGAGCTGTTTTTT.

The chain employs TRBV30 and TRBJ2-7; 10 bases map to TRBD1. The germline V gene encodes CDR1 GTSNPN and CDR2 SVGIG (reference sequence). CDR3 size: 14 residues. V gave up 8 bases and J gave up 4 bases; unmatched junction bases: 11. CDR3 protein: CAAEADRGRYEQYF. CDR3 in DNA: TGTGCCGCGGAAGCGGACAGGGGGAGGTACGAGCAGTACTTC.

The V call is TRBV24-1, the J call TRBJ1-1; D ambiguous. Germline assignment: CDR1 KGHDR and CDR2 SFDVKD. V was pared by 5 bases and J by 7 bases, with 7 bases between. This CDR3 is 11 amino acids long. In DNA form, the CDR3 reads TGTGCCACCAGTGCTACGGTTGAAGCTTTCTTT. This sequence encodes CATSATVEAFF.

The gene calls are TRBV19 and TRBJ2-7, with 7 nucleotides matching TRBD1. CDR3 length: 17 amino acids. Germline V lookup: CDR1 LNHDA, CDR2 SQIVND (reference sequence). The V and J ends lost 4 bases and 4 bases, in that order; junction bases with no gene match: 16. For the CDR3, the DNA is TGTGCCAGTAGTACTACTACAGGGGCACGCGGGCCTTACGAGCAGTACTTC. Translation gives CASSTTTGARGPYEQYF. Combining the CDR3 with reference TRBV19 and TRBJ2-7 gives the whole variable domain DGGITQSPKYLFRKEGQNVTLSCEQNLNHDAMYWYRQDPGQGLRLIYYSQIVNDFQKGDIAEGYSVSREKKESFPLTVTSAQKNPTAFYLCASSTTTGARGPYEQYFGPGTRLTVT.

The genes are TRBV21-1 and TRBJ1-5. TRBV21-1 is termed a pseudogene. The CDR3 contains 13 residues. The CDR3 DNA follows: TGTGCCAGCAGCAAAAGGGCGGGTCAGCCCCAGCATTTT. This sequence encodes CASSKRAGQPQHF.

The chain joins TRBV29-1 to TRBJ2-1, with a possible D match to TRBD2 (6 bases). V was pared by 6 bases and J by 7 bases, with 19 bases between. There are 14 residues in the CDR3. From germline, CDR1 is SQVTM and CDR2 ANQGSEA. CDR3 in amino acids: CSVPPSVRRNEQFF. The CDR3 DNA is TGCAGCGTCCCCCCTAGCGTCCGAAGGAATGAGCAGTTCTTC.

The count of this clone is one. The V call is TRBV2, the J call TRBJ2-4; 15 positions agree with TRBD2. The CDR3 length is 18 residues. Germline V gene data show CDR1 as SNHLY and CDR2 as FYNNEI. The trim removed 5 bases at V and 0 bases at J, leaving 5 bases unmatched. CDR3: CASSPGLAGGLAKNIQYF. The CDR3 region has the DNA TGTGCCAGCAGTCCCGGACTAGCGGGGGGGTTAGCCAAAAACATTCAGTACTTC.

This sequence joins TRBV13 and TRBJ2-1; 8 bases are a match to TRBD1. The CDR3 spans 16 residues. Germline V gene sequence: CDR1 PRHDT, CDR2 FYEKMQ (reference sequence). V lost 5 bases and J lost 4; bases outside the gene matches: 10. The chain's CDR3 is CASSERRGLAYNEQFF. CDR3 sequence (DNA): TGTGCCAGCAGCGAACGCAGGGGGCTGGCTTACAATGAGCAGTTCTTC.

The V call is TRBV4-2, the J call TRBJ1-1; 8 nucleotides align to TRBD1. This CDR3 is built from 17 residues. After removal of 1 base from V and 5 bases from J, the junction contained 12 bases not matched to a gene. The germline V gene has CDR1 LGHNA and CDR2 YNFKEQ. CDR3 in DNA: TGTGCCAGCAGCCAAGCTGACAGGGGAGGGGTACGGACTGAAGCTTTCTTT. This codes for CASSQADRGGVRTEAFF.

CDR3 protein: CSAETGIGTEAFF. CDR3 DNA sequence: TGCAGCGCAGAAACAGGGATTGGGACTGAAGCTTTCTTT. This chain joins TRBV29-1 and TRBJ1-1; D possibly corresponds to TRBD1 (6 bases). CDR1 is SQVTM, CDR2 ANQGSEA, per germline. The germline V and J ends were trimmed by 7 bases and 5 bases, with 17 bases remaining between them. CDR3 length: 13 residues.

J is TRBJ2-1 and V is TRBV4-3, with TRBD2 as a possible D gene (5 bases). CDR3 length: 13 residues. V was cut by 0 bases and J by 12 bases, with 12 bases left in between. Germline CDR1 LGHNA, CDR2 YSLEER. The CDR3, as DNA: TGCGCCAGCAGCCAAGAAGCTGCGGGCCGGCAGTTCTTC. It is translated as CASSQEAAGRQFF.

V usage is TRBV3-1 (or the pseudogene TRBV3-2) and J usage is TRBJ1-2, with 8 nucleotides matching TRBD1. V shed 5 bases, J shed 8 bases, and the junction held 7 bases outside the gene matches. The germline CDR1 and CDR2 sequences are LGHDT and YNNKEL (reference sequence). The CDR3 loop spans 13 amino acids. The CDR3 DNA sequence: TGTGCCAGCAGCTTTATTGCAGGGGGCGGCTACACCTTC. This codes for CASSFIAGGGYTF.

The chain joins TRBV28 to TRBJ2-3; 7 bases fit TRBD1. V lost 2 bases, J lost 5 bases, and 4 bases stayed unmatched. Germline loops: CDR1 MDHEN, CDR2 SYDVKM. CDR3 length equals 14 residues. CDR3: CASSLMGTEDTQYF. The CDR3 coding sequence is TGTGCCAGCAGTTTAATGGGGACAGAAGATACGCAGTATTTT.

The chain links TRBV30 to TRBJ2-3; TRBD2 matches at 9 bases. CDR1 is GTSNPN and CDR2 is SVGIG in the germline V gene (reference sequence). This CDR3 has 14 residues. Losses at the gene ends were 2 bases for V and 6 bases for J; bases not matched to a gene: 6. The CDR3 DNA reads as TGTGCCTGGAGTCCTAGCGGGAAGGGGGATACGCAGTATTTT. This sequence encodes CAWSPSGKGDTQYF.